The 23 T cell receptor beta chains below were found in one sample sequenced in a study of T cells in Graves' hyperthyroidism and ophthalmopathy. What was amplified from RNA transcripts were TCR beta CDR3 regions. TCR CDR3 regions were first amplified by RT-PCR with HTBI primers. TCRdb passed the multiplex PCR reads through MiXCR, listing each CDR3 protein once. The sample includes hundreds of thousands of distinct CDR3 sequences, 13% to 15% of them seen just once. Input material: blood. The source is an older woman with Graves' ophthalmopathy.

A few counts support this clonotype. V and J are TRBV10-3 and TRBJ1-3; 9 nucleotides agree with TRBD1. Per the germline V gene, CDR1 is ENHRY and CDR2 is SYGVKD. This CDR3 contains 17 residues. The V segment lost 3 bases and the J segment 4 bases; nucleotides outside the gene matches: 10. CDR3 sequence: CAISDPGTGRGGNTIYF. CDR3 nucleotides: TGTGCCATCAGTGACCCCGGGACAGGGCGAGGAGGAAACACCATATATTTT.

The genes are TRBV12-3 or TRBV12-4 and TRBJ2-7, with D perhaps matching TRBD1 (6 bases). Trimming took off 3 bases at V and 4 bases at J, with 13 bases between the two ends. This CDR3 comprises 14 residues. The CDR3 nucleotides are TGTGCCAGCAGTTTCAGGGACAAATCTTACGAGCAGTACTTC. Translated: CASSFRDKSYEQYF.

This clonotype was found a few times. The V gene is TRBV28, the J gene TRBJ1-6; 8 nucleotides align to TRBD1. The CDR3 consists of 16 residues. V lost 5 bases and J lost 2; bases outside the gene matches: 5. CDR1 and CDR2 from the germline V gene are MDHEN and SYDVKM. For the CDR3, the DNA is TGTGCCAGCAGTGGGGACAGGATCGCCTATAATTCACCCCTCCACTTT. Protein: CASSGDRIAYNSPLHF.

This clonotype was seen repeatedly, ten times or more. This sequence joins TRBV18 and TRBJ2-1, with D perhaps TRBD2 (6 bases). The CDR3 covers 15 residues. The V end lost 2 bases, the J end lost 0 bases, and 8 bases lay between the germline ends. Looked up from germline, CDR1 is KGHSH and CDR2 is LQKENI. As DNA, the CDR3 is TGTGCCAGCTCACCAATCGGGAGCTCCTACAATGAGCAGTTCTTC. Translated, it gives CASSPIGSSYNEQFF.

This clonotype was recorded many times. V gene TRBV11-1 combines with J gene TRBJ1-5; no clear D gene. Trimming took 4 bases from V and 9 from J, leaving 13 bases between them. The CDR3 loop spans 13 amino acids. CDR1 is SGHAT, CDR2 FQDESV, per germline (reference sequence). The CDR3 DNA is TGTGCCAGCAGCTCGGACGGCCTAGGGCCCCAGCATTTT. This gives the protein CASSSDGLGPQHF.

This clonotype was seen at least ten times. The chain employs TRBV20-1 and TRBJ2-1, with 12 bases lining up with TRBD1. This CDR3 is built from 14 residues. The germline V gene has CDR1 DFQATT and CDR2 SNEGSKA (reference sequence). The ends lost 6 bases at V and 6 bases at J; junction bases unmatched: 6. The CDR3 sequence: CSADPGQGANEQFF. The CDR3 bases are TGCAGTGCGGACCCGGGACAGGGGGCCAATGAGCAGTTCTTC.

V is TRBV6-2 or TRBV6-3 and J is TRBJ2-7; 10 nucleotides line up with TRBD1. The CDR3 loop spans 15 amino acids. Per the germline V gene, CDR1 is MNHEY and CDR2 is SVGEGT. The trim removed 1 base at V and 6 bases at J, leaving 6 bases unmatched. CDR3 bases: TGTGCCAGCAGTTACTTGGGACAGGGGATCTCCGAGCAGTACTTC. This gives the protein CASSYLGQGISEQYF.

The sample holds many counts of this clonotype. The chain joins TRBV20-1 to TRBJ2-7, with D possibly matching TRBD2 (5 bases). Germline-derived CDR1 and CDR2 are DFQATT and SNEGSKA (reference sequence). V was cut by 1 base and J by 0 bases, with 13 bases left in between. This CDR3 spans 15 amino acids. The CDR3 nucleotides read TGCAGTGCTAGAGGGCTAGCTGGGAGCTCCTACGAGCAGTACTTC. Protein product: CSARGLAGSSYEQYF.

This clonotype showed up many times. The chain's CDR3 is CASSLSQGISAFF. In DNA form, the CDR3 reads TGTGCCAGCAGCCTCTCCCAGGGGATATCGGCTTTCTTT. V and J are TRBV28 and TRBJ1-1, with D possibly TRBD1 on 6 matching bases. V was cut by 6 bases and J by 11 bases, with 19 bases left in between. Per germline, CDR1 MDHEN and CDR2 SYDVKM. The CDR3 is made up of 13 amino acids.

Many counts were recorded for this clonotype. The chain joins TRBV20-1 to TRBJ2-5, with 16 bases fitting TRBD2. V shed 6 bases and J 2 bases; nucleotides not matched to a gene: 3. Germline values: CDR1 DFQATT, CDR2 SNEGSKA (reference sequence). CDR3 length: 15 residues. The CDR3 DNA reads TGCAGTGCAACGGGACTAGCGGGAGGGCAAGAGACCCAGTACTTC. Protein product: CSATGLAGGQETQYF.

This chain links TRBV7-3 with TRBJ1-6; D remains unclear. CDR1 SGHTA and CDR2 FQGTGA come from the germline V gene. This CDR3 is 15 amino acids long. V lost 0 bases to trimming and J lost 6 bases, with 9 bases between them. The CDR3 spells CASSLTAQSNSPLHF. The CDR3 nucleotides read TGTGCCAGCAGCTTAACCGCCCAGAGTAATTCACCCCTCCACTTT.

This clonotype has at least ten counts. The rearrangement links TRBV10-1 to TRBJ2-1; D could derive from TRBD1 or TRBD2 (5 bases each). The germline V gene has CDR1 WNHNN and CDR2 SYGVQD (reference sequence). This CDR3 is 13 amino acids long. Trimming took 2 bases from V and 9 from J, leaving 11 bases between them. CDR3: CASSEARDGEQFF. DNA of the CDR3: TGCGCCAGCAGTGAGGCCCGGGACGGTGAGCAGTTCTTC.

The chain is built from TRBV2 and TRBJ1-6; D remains ambiguous. Germline CDR1 and CDR2: SNHLY and FYNNEI. The CDR3 runs 16 residues. V was cut by 7 bases and J by 0 bases, with 13 bases left in between. The CDR3 here is CASTASPSSYNSPLHF. The CDR3 nucleotides are TGTGCCAGCACCGCCAGCCCCAGCTCCTATAATTCACCCCTCCACTTT. Looking up the rest from reference TRBV2 and TRBJ1-6 gives the full variable domain: EPEVTQTPSHQVTQMGQEVILRCVPISNHLYFYWYRQILGQKVEFLVSFYNNEISEKSEIFDDQFSVERPDGSNFTLKIRSTKLEDSAMYFCASTASPSSYNSPLHFGNGTRLTVT.

J is TRBJ2-7 and V is TRBV14, with unresolved D. The V gene lost 6 bases and the J gene lost 0 bases, with 9 bases spanning the gap. The CDR3 is 13 residues long. Germline CDR1 SGHDN, CDR2 FVKESK. The CDR3 DNA sequence: TGTGCCAGCAGGACGGCGAGCTCCTACGAGCAGTACTTC. Its translation: CASRTASSYEQYF.

This sequence joins TRBV7-7 and TRBJ2-2, with D possibly being TRBD2 (5 bases). This CDR3 has 16 amino acids. Trimming took 4 bases from V and 6 from J, leaving 18 bases between them. The germline V gene encodes CDR1 SSHAT and CDR2 FNYEAQ (reference sequence). The CDR3 bases are TGTGCCAGCAGCTCATCGTTCGGGGTTGGTGCCGGGGAGCTGTTTTTT. It codes for CASSSSFGVGAGELFF.

This clonotype was picked up many times. The chain couples TRBV2 to TRBJ1-5; D not certain. With 5 bases removed from V and 2 bases from J, the gap between germline ends came to 13 bases. The CDR3 contains 15 residues. CDR1 is SNHLY and CDR2 is FYNNEI in the germline V gene. As DNA, the CDR3 is TGTGCCAGCAGTCCCCAAGGCCTGGGCAATCAGCCCCAGCATTTT. Protein: CASSPQGLGNQPQHF.

This sequence joins TRBV7-6 and TRBJ2-5; 9 bases map to TRBD2. The CDR3 is 16 residues long. Per germline, CDR1 SGHVS and CDR2 FNYEAQ. With V trimmed by 0 bases and J by 5 bases, 7 bases remained unmatched. The CDR3 loop is CASSLAVREGRETQYF. The CDR3 region has the DNA TGTGCCAGCAGCTTAGCCGTGCGGGAGGGCCGGGAGACCCAGTACTTC. Supplemented by reference TRBV7-6 and TRBJ2-5, the full variable domain reads GAGVSQSPRYKVTKRGQDVALRCDPISGHVSLYWYRQALGQGPEFLTYFNYEAQQDKSGLPNDRFSAERPEGSISTLTIQRTEQRDSAMYRCASSLAVREGRETQYFGPGTRLLVL.

This clonotype has a count of ten or more. The chain couples TRBV20-1 to TRBJ2-5, with 8 positions matching TRBD2. Trimming cost V 4 bases and J 5 bases; bases outside gene matches: 9. This CDR3 spans 14 amino acids. Germline CDR1 and CDR2: DFQATT and SNEGSKA (reference sequence). The CDR3 DNA reads TGCAGTGCTACCCCAACGGGGGGGACCGAGACCCAGTACTTC. Residues: CSATPTGGTETQYF.

V gene TRBV28 combines with J gene TRBJ2-7; no firm D call. The V gene's germline CDR1 is MDHEN and CDR2 SYDVKM. Trimming removed 3 bases from V and 2 bases from J, with 11 bases in between. This CDR3 contains 14 residues. In DNA form, the CDR3 reads TGTGCCAGCAGTTTCAAAGGTCCTCCCTACGAGCAGTACTTC. It is translated as CASSFKGPPYEQYF.

This clonotype was observed a single time. It may be a read error: a sequence one base away is much more abundant. The chain joins TRBV20-1 to TRBJ1-6, with D perhaps matching TRBD1 (6 bases). Per germline, CDR1 DFQATT and CDR2 SNEGSKA (reference sequence). Trimming stripped 3 bases from V and 3 bases from J, with 18 bases between. CDR3 size: 17 residues. CDR3 residues: CSASMAGGFSYNSPLHF. The CDR3 nucleotides are TGCAGTGCTAGCATGGCGGGGGGCTTCAGCTATAATTCACCCCTCCACTTT.

A few counts support this clonotype. This may be a read error, as it is one base from a much larger clone. V and J are TRBV5-1 and TRBJ2-3, with 9 bases lining up with TRBD2. The CDR3 is made up of 16 amino acids. The germline V gene has CDR1 SGHRS and CDR2 YFSETQ. CDR3 nucleotides: TGCGCCAGCGGCTTGGGGGTAGCGGGAGCGAAAGATACGCAGTATTTT. This codes for CASGLGVAGAKDTQYF.

The J gene is TRBJ2-1, the V gene TRBV19, with a weak D call TRBD2 (6 bases). The J call may be wrong; the DNA end is better matched by TRBJ2-7. CDR1 LNHDA and CDR2 SQIVND come from the germline V gene (reference sequence). The CDR3 totals 16 residues. As DNA, the CDR3 is TGTGCCAGTAGTATAGCGGGAGCCCACTCCTACAATGAGCAGTACTTC. Translated: CASSIAGAHSYNEQYF.

To note about this clonotype: One base away lies a much larger clone, so this may be a sequencing read error. This rearrangement joins TRBV15 to TRBJ2-7, with D possibly matching TRBD1 (5 bases). From germline, CDR1 is LNHNV and CDR2 YYDKDF (reference sequence). The CDR3 is 17 residues long. The CDR3 loop reads CATGRDPLQVPNDEQYF. CDR3 nucleotide sequence: TGTGCCACCGGCAGAGATCCCCTACAGGTACCGAATGACGAGCAGTACTTC.